The 31 T cell receptor beta chains below all came from one sample that was sequenced in a study of shared clonotypes between healthy human individuals. Data came from immunoSEQ multiplex PCR; TCRdb stores just in-frame clones and leaves some out. This table holds some 980,000 clones, 60% to 85% found once. The sample comprised memory CD4+ T cells sorted from blood. Subset defined: CD45RA-negative fraction. All receptors derive from a man younger than 35 in good health.

V usage is TRBV5-4 and J usage is TRBJ2-3; perhaps TRBD1 as D (7 bases). Trimming took off 0 bases at V and 0 bases at J, with 11 bases between the two ends. The CDR3 spans 16 residues. Germline lookup yields CDR1 SGHNT and CDR2 YYREEE (reference sequence). The CDR3 DNA reads as TGTGCCAGCAGCTTGGGCGGGGACAGAAGCACAGATACGCAGTATTTT. Translated, it gives CASSLGGDRSTDTQYF. Complete variable domain (other parts from reference TRBV5-4 and TRBJ2-3): ETGVTQSPTHLIKTRGQQVTLRCSSQSGHNTVSWYQQALGQGPQFIFQYYREEENGRGNFPPRFSGLQFPNYSSELNVNALELDDSALYLCASSLGGDRSTDTQYFGPGTRLTVL.

The chain has TRBV5-1 and TRBJ2-3; possible D gene TRBD2, 5 bases. Germline assignment: CDR1 SGHRS and CDR2 YFSETQ. The CDR3 has 15 residues. The V and J ends lost 3 bases and 2 bases respectively, with 13 bases between them. The CDR3 DNA reads as TGCGCCAGCAGCTCGGACGGGGTTAACACAGATACGCAGTATTTT. Its protein is CASSSDGVNTDTQYF.

The chain is built from TRBV10-1 and TRBJ2-2; unclear D gene. Trimming stripped 2 bases from V and 1 base from J, with 8 bases between. Per germline, CDR1 WNHNN and CDR2 SYGVQD (reference sequence). The CDR3 spans 15 residues. This CDR3 reads CASSEEVKNTGELFF. CDR3 bases: TGCGCCAGCAGTGAGGAGGTAAAGAACACCGGGGAGCTGTTTTTT.

To note about this clone: Being one base from a much bigger clone, this may be a read error. Other DNA sequences from this sample encode an identical CDR3 as well. V usage is TRBV11-1 and J usage is TRBJ1-1; maybe TRBD1 (5 bases). Trimming removed 2 bases at V and 0 bases at J, with 19 bases between. The CDR3 spans 18 residues. The germline V gene encodes CDR1 SGHAT and CDR2 FQDESV (reference sequence). This chain's CDR3 is CASSLSGQGRPLNTEAFF. CDR3 DNA sequence: TGTGCCAGCAGCTTATCTGGCCAGGGAAGGCCCCTGAACACTGAAGCTTTCTTT.

The chain recombines TRBV18 with TRBJ1-1, with TRBD1 matching 10 bases. The CDR3 is made up of 13 amino acids. The germline gives CDR1 KGHSH, CDR2 LQKENI. With V trimmed by 3 bases and J by 8 bases, 3 bases remained unmatched. CDR3: CASSPPGQGEAFF. Written as DNA, the CDR3 is TGTGCCAGCTCACCGCCGGGACAGGGGGAAGCTTTCTTT.

This rearrangement joins TRBV6-1 to TRBJ1-2; the D is unclear. CDR1 and CDR2 from the germline V gene are MNHNS and SASEGT. There are 13 residues in the CDR3. V lost 7 bases to trimming and J lost 14 bases, with 23 bases between them. The CDR3, as DNA: TGTGCCAGCAACGGGCGGAATCTATGGCTTTGGACCTTC. This translates into CASNGRNLWLWTF.

This sequence joins TRBV6-5 and TRBJ2-2, with D unclear. From germline, CDR1 is MNHEY and CDR2 SVGAGI. Between the trimmed V and J ends, which lost 8 bases and 6 bases, there was a span of 16 bases. The CDR3 is made up of 14 amino acids. CDR3 sequence: CASSKMGKAGELFF. The CDR3 DNA sequence: TGTGCCAGCTCCAAGATGGGAAAGGCCGGGGAGCTGTTTTTT.

This clone was detected only once. V usage is TRBV2 and J usage is TRBJ2-5, with D perhaps given as TRBD1 or TRBD2 (5 bases each). The CDR3 has 14 amino acids. Per the germline V gene, CDR1 is SNHLY and CDR2 is FYNNEI. Deletions cut 4 bases from V and 2 bases from J, with 11 bases between. In DNA, the CDR3 is TGTGCCAGCAGTGCTCACAGGACTCAAGAGACCCAGTACTTC. This translates into CASSAHRTQETQYF.

The rearrangement joins TRBV28 to TRBJ1-2; TRBD1 matches at 7 bases. CDR1 is MDHEN, CDR2 SYDVKM, per germline. The V segment lost 8 bases and the J segment 2 bases; nucleotides outside the gene matches: 8. The CDR3 is made up of 14 amino acids. DNA of the CDR3: TGTGCCAGCTACCCACAGGGGAGCAACTATGGCTACACCTTC. Residues: CASYPQGSNYGYTF.

This chain connects TRBV23-1 to TRBJ1-1, with D unresolved. TRBV23-1 is known as an ORF, though its function is uncertain. Trimming pared 6 bases from V and 1 base from J, leaving 12 bases between. The CDR3 is 14 amino acids. CDR3 bases: TGCGCCAGCAGCCCGAAGGTGGAGAACACTGAAGCTTTCTTT. Translated: CASSPKVENTEAFF.

The V call is TRBV5-1, the J call TRBJ2-3; D remains unclear. The V and J ends lost 1 base and 0 bases respectively, with 9 bases between them. Germline loops: CDR1 SGHRS, CDR2 YFSETQ. This CDR3 is built from 15 residues. CDR3: CASSLIGFSTDTQYF. In DNA form, the CDR3 reads TGCGCCAGCAGCTTGATAGGGTTTAGCACAGATACGCAGTATTTT.

The J gene is TRBJ1-2, the V gene TRBV19; D gene uncertain. The germline CDR1 and CDR2 sequences are LNHDA and SQIVND (reference sequence). The CDR3 spans 14 residues. Trimming took off 2 bases at V and 0 bases at J, with 7 bases between the two ends. CDR3 region: CASSIQRTNYGYTF. The CDR3 DNA reads as TGTGCCAGTAGTATACAGCGAACTAACTATGGCTACACCTTC.

J is TRBJ1-2 and V is TRBV25-1, with 12 bases identical to TRBD1. The CDR3 length is 17 residues. V trimming: 2 bases; J trimming: 2 bases; junction bases outside the gene matches: 6. CDR1 MGHDK and CDR2 SYGVNS come from the germline V gene. CDR3 protein: CASSEPGTGGLNYGYTF. The CDR3 nucleotides read TGTGCCAGCAGTGAACCGGGGACAGGGGGCTTAAACTATGGCTACACCTTC.

The J gene is TRBJ2-1, the V gene TRBV19; weak D call: TRBD2 (6 bases). With 1 base removed from V and 0 bases from J, the gap between germline ends came to 16 bases. The CDR3 loop spans 18 amino acids. Germline assignment: CDR1 LNHDA and CDR2 SQIVND (reference sequence). The CDR3: CASSIVAWAGSSYNEQFF. The CDR3 nucleotides are TGTGCCAGTAGTATAGTCGCTTGGGCGGGGAGCTCCTACAATGAGCAGTTCTTC. Full variable domain (missing parts from reference TRBV19 and TRBJ2-1): DGGITQSPKYLFRKEGQNVTLSCEQNLNHDAMYWYRQDPGQGLRLIYYSQIVNDFQKGDIAEGYSVSREKKESFPLTVTSAQKNPTAFYLCASSIVAWAGSSYNEQFFGPGTRLTVL.

The table lists this clone with a few counts. The genes are TRBV7-2 and TRBJ2-3; 7 bases align to TRBD2. CDR1 and CDR2 from the germline V gene are SGHTA and FQGNSA. With 5 bases clipped from V and 6 bases from J, the junction kept 11 bases outside the gene matches. CDR3 length: 15 residues. CDR3 residues: CASSPWGEGPDTQYF. CDR3 nucleotides: TGTGCCAGCAGCCCTTGGGGGGAGGGTCCGGATACGCAGTATTTT.

V usage is TRBV10-3 and J usage is TRBJ2-2; the D gene could be TRBD1 or TRBD2 (5 bases each). From germline, CDR1 is ENHRY and CDR2 SYGVKD. CDR3 size: 15 residues. Trimming removed 8 bases at V and 3 bases at J, with 16 bases between. The CDR3 is CAIFGATIDTGELFF. The DNA of the CDR3 is TGTGCCATCTTCGGGGCTACGATAGACACCGGGGAGCTGTTTTTT.

This chain uses TRBV18 with TRBJ2-2, with D tentatively TRBD1 (6 bases). Germline loops: CDR1 KGHSH, CDR2 LQKENI. V was clipped by 0 bases and J by 4 bases, with 9 bases between them. This CDR3 comprises 15 residues. The CDR3 nucleotides are TGTGCCAGCTCACCACCCCAGGGGTTCACCGGGGAGCTGTTTTTT. This encodes CASSPPQGFTGELFF.

Details on this clone: The same CDR3 can be traced to other DNA sequences in this sample. The V and J genes are TRBV11-2 and TRBJ2-5; D possibly corresponds to TRBD1 (6 bases). This CDR3 spans 14 amino acids. V gave up 3 bases and J gave up 4 bases, with 12 bases separating them. Germline CDR1 is SGHAT and CDR2 is FQNNGV. The CDR3 sequence is CASSFGRGGETQYF. CDR3 bases: TGTGCCAGCAGCTTTGGCAGGGGTGGAGAGACCCAGTACTTC.

This clone was found many times. J is TRBJ2-7 and V is TRBV7-2, with 10 bases matching TRBD2. CDR3 size: 16 residues. Germline CDR1 reads SGHTA; CDR2 reads FQGNSA. V shed 1 base and J 5 bases; nucleotides not matched to a gene: 8. The CDR3 DNA follows: TGTGCCAGCAGCTTAGGGGGAGCGGGAGGGCTACACGAGCAGTACTTC. Amino acids: CASSLGGAGGLHEQYF.

This chain joins TRBV10-3 and TRBJ1-4; perhaps TRBD1 as D (6 bases). V was trimmed by 2 bases and J by 5 bases, leaving 6 bases between them. Germline CDR1 and CDR2: ENHRY and SYGVKD. The length of the CDR3 is 13 residues. The CDR3 bases are TGTGCCATCAGTGAGGGACAGAATGAAAAACTGTTTTTT. Its protein product is CAISEGQNEKLFF.

The rearrangement joins TRBV15 to TRBJ1-4; 8 nucleotides agree with TRBD1. The CDR3 contains 14 residues. CDR1 and CDR2 from the germline V gene are LNHNV and YYDKDF (reference sequence). V lost 3 bases, J lost 6 bases, and 3 bases stayed unmatched. Here the CDR3 reads CATSSGQGYEKLFF. In nucleotides, the CDR3 is TGTGCCACCAGCAGTGGACAGGGATATGAAAAACTGTTTTTT.

On this clone: Other DNA sequences in the same sample also yield this CDR3. The rearrangement uses TRBV6-5 and TRBJ1-6; TRBD1 matches 7 bases. After removal of 2 bases from V and 7 bases from J, the junction contained 2 bases not matched to a gene. Germline CDR1 MNHEY, CDR2 SVGAGI. This CDR3 contains 14 residues. In nucleotides, the CDR3 is TGTGCCAGCAGTTACGGGACAGCCAATTCACCCCTCCACTTT. Translating it yields CASSYGTANSPLHF.

The chain joins TRBV5-6 to TRBJ1-1; TRBD1 aligns across 8 bases. The V segment lost 4 bases and the J segment 6 bases; nucleotides outside the gene matches: 11. Per germline, CDR1 SGHDT and CDR2 YYEEEE. The CDR3 consists of 15 residues. The CDR3 nucleotides read TGTGCCAGCAGCCAGACAGGGGTGGTGATCGCTGAAGCTTTCTTT. It codes for CASSQTGVVIAEAFF.

This clone has just one count. This chain joins TRBV23-1 and TRBJ2-7; no reliable D call. TRBV23-1 is known as an ORF, though its function is uncertain. CDR3 size: 14 residues. V was clipped by 3 bases and J by 1 base, with 10 bases between them. CDR3 bases: TGCGCCAGCAGTCACCCCGACACTTCCTACGAGCAGTACTTC. As protein: CASSHPDTSYEQYF.

This clone was detected only a few times. The gene calls are TRBV6-6 and TRBJ2-2; D is possibly TRBD1 (6 bases). V gave up 7 bases and J gave up 7 bases, with 19 bases separating them. In germline, CDR1 is MNHNY, CDR2 SVGAGI (reference sequence). CDR3 length equals 15 residues. As DNA, the CDR3 is TGTGCCAGCATAAATGGGGACATAGGGGGCGGGGAGCTGTTTTTT. It codes for CASINGDIGGGELFF.

The rearrangement uses TRBV7-9 and TRBJ1-4; the match to TRBD1 covers 7 bases. The length of the CDR3 is 16 residues. Germline CDR1 SEHNR, CDR2 FQNEAQ (reference sequence). V gave up 1 base and J gave up 10 bases; unmatched junction bases: 12. CDR3 loop: CASSLGTGPRKGKLFF. CDR3 coding DNA: TGTGCCAGCAGCTTAGGGACAGGCCCTCGAAAGGGAAAACTGTTTTTT.

This sequence joins TRBV6-1 and TRBJ2-7, with D tentatively TRBD2 (7 bases). Germline V gene data show CDR1 as MNHNS and CDR2 as SASEGT. This CDR3 is 14 amino acids long. The V gene lost 6 bases and the J gene lost 6 bases, with 18 bases spanning the gap. For the CDR3, the DNA is TGTGCCAGCAGGGGCCCGGGGGGCCGATTCGAGCAGTACTTC. Its protein is CASRGPGGRFEQYF.

About this clone: One end of the junction is discordant with germline, which a read error may explain. The chain has TRBV5-4 and TRBJ2-3; 12 nucleotides agree with TRBD2. Germline loops: CDR1 SGHNT, CDR2 YYREEE (reference sequence). The CDR3 runs to 15 residues. CDR3: CASSPRLAGADTQYF. CDR3 sequence (DNA): TGCGCCAGCAGCCCACGACTAGCGGGAGCTGATACGCAGTATTTT.

In its sample, this clone was seen a few times. The chain recombines TRBV10-3 with TRBJ2-6, with TRBD1 identical over 12 bases. Losses at the gene ends were 7 bases for V and 2 bases for J; bases not matched to a gene: 6. CDR1 is ENHRY, CDR2 SYGVKD, per germline. The CDR3 has 17 residues. The CDR3 DNA is TGTGCCATCACACCCGGGACAGGGGGCGCTGGGGCCAACGTCCTGACTTTC. This sequence encodes CAITPGTGGAGANVLTF.

The chain has TRBV5-5 and TRBJ2-2; 10 positions match TRBD1. The CDR3 has 16 residues. Germline CDR1 SGHKS, CDR2 YYEKEE (reference sequence). V shed 3 bases and J 5 bases; nucleotides not matched to a gene: 7. The CDR3 coding sequence is TGTGCCAGCAGCTGGGAGGGGACAGGGGTAACCGGGGAGCTGTTTTTT. It yields the protein CASSWEGTGVTGELFF.

The chain is built from TRBV30 and TRBJ2-2, with TRBD1 matching over 8 bases. Germline trimming cut 0 bases from V and 5 bases from J; bases unmatched to any gene: 8. CDR3 length: 16 amino acids. The germline V gene has CDR1 GTSNPN and CDR2 SVGIG (reference sequence). In DNA, the CDR3 is TGTGCCTGGAGTGTAGGCCGGACAGGGTTGACCGGGGAGCTGTTTTTT. Translating gives CAWSVGRTGLTGELFF. The full variable domain, rest sourced from reference TRBV30 and TRBJ2-2, is SQTIHQWPATLVQPVGSPLSLECTVEGTSNPNLYWYRQAAGRGLQLLFYSVGIGQISSEVPQNLSASRPQDRQFILSSKKLLLSDSGFYLCAWSVGRTGLTGELFFGEGSRLTVL.